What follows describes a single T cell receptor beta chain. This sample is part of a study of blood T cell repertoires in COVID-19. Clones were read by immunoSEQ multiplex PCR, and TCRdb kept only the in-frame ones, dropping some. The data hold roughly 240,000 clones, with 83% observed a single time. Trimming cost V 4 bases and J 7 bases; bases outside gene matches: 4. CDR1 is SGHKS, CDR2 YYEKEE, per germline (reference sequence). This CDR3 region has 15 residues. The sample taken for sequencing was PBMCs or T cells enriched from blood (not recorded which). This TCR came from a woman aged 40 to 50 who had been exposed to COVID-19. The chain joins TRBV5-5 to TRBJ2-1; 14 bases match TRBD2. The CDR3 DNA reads TGTGCCAGCAGCCGGGGACTAGCGGGGGCGAATGAGCAGTTCTTC. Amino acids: CASSRGLAGANEQFF.